These T cell receptor beta chains were read from a single sample in a study of regulatory T cells in long-lasting Graves disease. TCRdb reprocessed the multiplex PCR reads with MiXCR, giving one entry per CDR3 protein. The repertoire consists of about 560,000 distinct CDR3 sequences, with approximately 16% occurring once and the leading ten covering around 12%. The same data also went into a second study, on T cells in Graves' hyperthyroidism and ophthalmopathy.

The specimen comprised peripheral blood mononuclear cells (PBMCs), sampled at new diagnosis, from a patient treated with antithyroid drugs. Receptors were obtained from a man between 18 and 29 years old with Graves disease. Both conserved end residues are part of each CDR3. A D gene is named only where the DNA matches it firmly. Clone size, where shown, is once, few, many, or a class for clones that have expanded.

clone_size,cdr3_length,v_call,d_call,j_call,cdr3_nt,cdr3_aa
many,14,TRBV3-1,NA,TRBJ1-1,TGTGCCAGCAGCCATAACCGGGGGGGTACTGAAGCTTTCTTT,CASSHNRGGTEAFF
many,15,TRBV20-1,NA,TRBJ2-5,TGCAGTGCTAGAGATGCGGGCAGAGACCAAGAGACCCAGTACTTC,CSARDAGRDQETQYF
many,15,TRBV29-1,NA,TRBJ1-2,TGCAGCGTTGAAGGTTTCGAGGGCCGAGGGAAAGGCTACACCTTC,CSVEGFEGRGKGYTF
NA,14,TRBV7-9,NA,TRBJ1-6,TGTGCCAGCAGCCAAGCGGGAGCTTATTCACCCCTCCACTTT,CASSQAGAYSPLHF
many,11,TRBV12-3/TRBV12-4,NA,TRBJ1-1,TGTGCCAGCAGTTTGGCAGGGGCGGCTTTCTTT,CASSLAGAAFF
few,15,TRBV5-6,NA,TRBJ2-1,TGTGCCAGCAGCTCAAACAGAGGCTCCTACAATGAGCAGTTCTTC,CASSSNRGSYNEQFF
few,14,TRBV2,NA,TRBJ2-2,TGTGCCAGCAAAACCACGTCAACACCCGGGGAGCTGTTTTTT,CASKTTSTPGELFF
NA,12,TRBV20-1,NA,TRBJ1-5,TGCAGTGCTGGAAGATGGGGTCAGCCCCAGCATTTT,CSAGRWGQPQHF
NA,15,TRBV29-1,TRBD1,TRBJ2-3,TGCAGCGTTGAAGGAGCAGGGGGCTGGACAGATACGCAGTATTTT,CSVEGAGGWTDTQYF
many,16,TRBV5-1,TRBD2,TRBJ2-3,TGCGCCAGCAGCTTGACTAGCGGGGTCGGCACAGATACGCAGTATTTT,CASSLTSGVGTDTQYF
many,13,TRBV7-3,NA,TRBJ2-3,TGTGCCAGCAGCTTATCCGTGACAGATACGCAGTATTTT,CASSLSVTDTQYF
many,13,TRBV6-5,NA,TRBJ1-5,TGTGCCAGCAGTTATATCCTCAATCAGCCCCAGCATTTT,CASSYILNQPQHF
NA,11,TRBV29-1,NA,TRBJ2-5,TGCAGCGTTCTAAGGGAAGAGACCCAGTACTTC,CSVLREETQYF
many,15,TRBV12-3/TRBV12-4,TRBD2,TRBJ2-2,TGTGCCAGCAGGTTAGGACTAGCAGACACCGGGGAGCTGTTTTTT,CASRLGLADTGELFF